This TCR beta chain was retrieved from a study of T cells after posttransplantation cyclophosphamide. Regarding the study as a whole: Tissue-infiltrating T cells from skin or gut overlapped little with blood T cells. Later post-transplant blood repertoires were often dominated by donor CD8+ memory clones.

Profiling relied on immunoSEQ multiplex PCR, and the TCRdb table lists in-frame clones only, not all of them. The sample has tens of thousands of clones, around 78% seen once. As regards this clone: Its specificity is not known.

Busulfan-fludarabine conditioning, marrow transplant, and cyclophosphamide on days +3 and +4 were administered. The sample here was CD4+ T cells sorted from blood, taken approximately 1,900 days after a stem cell transplant with posttransplant cyclophosphamide. This TCR was sampled from a female patient between 35 and 55 years old who received an allogeneic stem cell transplant from a related donor, was CMV-positive, and had no GVHD. Some of the T cells might come from the graft donor.

CDR3 protein: CSGRLNARTDTQYF. CDR3 coding DNA: TGCAGCGGCCGACTAAACGCACGCACAGATACGCAGTATTTT. The chain has TRBV29-1 and TRBJ2-3; weak D call: TRBD2 (5 bases). Germline CDR1 is SQVTM and CDR2 is ANQGSEA. The V and J ends lost 7 bases and 1 base respectively, with 15 bases between them. The CDR3 consists of 14 residues.